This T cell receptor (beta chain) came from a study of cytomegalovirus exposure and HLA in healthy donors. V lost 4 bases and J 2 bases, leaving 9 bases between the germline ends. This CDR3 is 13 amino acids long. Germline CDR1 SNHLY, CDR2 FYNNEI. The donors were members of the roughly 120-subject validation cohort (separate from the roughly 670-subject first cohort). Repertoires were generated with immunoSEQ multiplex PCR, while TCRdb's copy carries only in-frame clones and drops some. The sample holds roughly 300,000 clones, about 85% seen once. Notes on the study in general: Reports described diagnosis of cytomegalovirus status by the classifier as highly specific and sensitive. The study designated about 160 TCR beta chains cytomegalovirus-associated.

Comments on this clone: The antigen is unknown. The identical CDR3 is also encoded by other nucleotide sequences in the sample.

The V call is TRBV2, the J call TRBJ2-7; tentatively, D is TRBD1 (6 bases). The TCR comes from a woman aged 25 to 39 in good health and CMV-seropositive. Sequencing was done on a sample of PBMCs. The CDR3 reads CASSVTGTYEQYF. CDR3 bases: TGTGCCAGCAGTGTGACAGGAACCTACGAGCAGTACTTC.